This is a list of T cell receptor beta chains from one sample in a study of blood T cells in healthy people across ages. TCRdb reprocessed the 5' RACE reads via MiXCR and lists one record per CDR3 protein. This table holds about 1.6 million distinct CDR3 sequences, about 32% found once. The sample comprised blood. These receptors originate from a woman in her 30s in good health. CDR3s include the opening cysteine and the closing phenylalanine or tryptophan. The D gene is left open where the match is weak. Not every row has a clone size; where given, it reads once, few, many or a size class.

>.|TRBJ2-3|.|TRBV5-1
CASSLGWDLSTDTQYF
TGCGCCAGCAGCTTGGGGTGGGATCTCAGCACAGATACGCAGTATTTT
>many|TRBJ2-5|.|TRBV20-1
CSASTVSETQYF
TGCAGTGCCTCGACCGTCTCGGAGACCCAGTACTTC
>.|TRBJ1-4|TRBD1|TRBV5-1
CASSLAGTGGNEKLFF
TGCGCCAGCAGCTTGGCCGGGACAGGGGGAAATGAAAAACTGTTTTTT
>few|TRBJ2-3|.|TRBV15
CATSRGVDSGGTDTQYF
TGTGCCACCAGCAGAGGGGTGGACTCTGGCGGCACAGATACGCAGTATTTT
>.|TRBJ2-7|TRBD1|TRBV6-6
CASSKAGTGSYERYF
TGTGCCAGCTCAAAGGCCGGGACAGGGAGCTACGAGCGGTACTTC
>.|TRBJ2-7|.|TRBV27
CASSLSVQAHEQYF
TGTGCCAGCAGTTTATCGGTACAGGCCCACGAGCAGTACTTC
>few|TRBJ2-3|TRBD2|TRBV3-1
CASSHTSGGVTDTQYF
TGTGCCAGCAGCCATACTAGCGGGGGAGTCACAGATACGCAGTATTTT
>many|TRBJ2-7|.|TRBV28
CASSWGTNYEQYF
TGTGCCAGCAGTTGGGGTACGAACTACGAGCAGTACTTC
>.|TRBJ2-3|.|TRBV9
CASSAPPWDTQYF
TGTGCCAGCAGCGCCCCGCCTTGGGATACGCAGTATTTT
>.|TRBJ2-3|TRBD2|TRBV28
CASSFPTGLAGGGSTQYF
TGTGCCAGCAGTTTCCCGACGGGACTAGCGGGAGGAGGGAGTACGCAGTATTTT
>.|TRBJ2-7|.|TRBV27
CASQRAATYEQYF
TGTGCCAGCCAGCGCGCGGCCACCTACGAGCAGTACTTC
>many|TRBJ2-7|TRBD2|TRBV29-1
CSVDGGSVREQYF
TGCAGCGTTGACGGCGGGAGCGTACGCGAGCAGTACTTC
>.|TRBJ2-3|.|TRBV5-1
CASSPRTPTTDTQYF
TGCGCCAGCAGCCCGAGGACACCTACCACAGATACGCAGTATTTT
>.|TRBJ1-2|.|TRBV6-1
CASSAPGRGVHYGYTF
TGTGCCAGCAGCGCCCCCGGGAGAGGCGTTCACTATGGCTACACCTTT
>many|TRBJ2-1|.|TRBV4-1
CASSQVPLRNEQFF
TGCGCCAGCAGCCAAGTTCCCCTCAGGAATGAGCAGTTCTTC
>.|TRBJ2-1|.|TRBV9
CASSVGQSWQFF
TGTGCCAGCAGCGTAGGACAGTCCTGGCAGTTCTTC
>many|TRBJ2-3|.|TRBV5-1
CASSRDTDTQYF
TGCGCCAGCAGTCGGGACACAGATACGCAGTATTTT
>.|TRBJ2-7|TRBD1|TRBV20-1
CSAKPGQLYEQYF
TGCAGTGCCAAGCCGGGACAGCTCTACGAGCAGTACTTC
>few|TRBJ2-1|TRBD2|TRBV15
CATSRGPSGGYNEQFF
TGTGCCACCAGCAGAGGCCCTAGCGGGGGTTACAATGAGCAGTTCTTC
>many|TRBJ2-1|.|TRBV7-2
CASSLASDPYNEQFF
TGTGCCAGCAGCTTAGCGTCGGACCCCTACAATGAGCAGTTCTTC
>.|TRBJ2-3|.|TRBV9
CASSVRAKSTDTQYF
TGTGCCAGCAGCGTACGGGCTAAATCCACAGATACGCAGTATTTT
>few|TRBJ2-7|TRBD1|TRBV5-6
CASSPGTGQESYEQYF
TGTGCCAGCAGCCCGGGGACAGGGCAGGAATCCTACGAGCAGTACTTC
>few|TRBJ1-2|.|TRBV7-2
CASSSARPANYGYTF
TGTGCCAGCAGCTCCGCCCGACCGGCTAACTATGGCTACACCTTC
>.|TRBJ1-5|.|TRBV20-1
CSATRASNNNQPQHF
TGCAGTGCTACGAGGGCAAGTAATAACAATCAGCCCCAGCATTTT
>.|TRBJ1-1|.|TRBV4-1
CASSTRGRGYTEAFF
TGCGCCAGCAGTACCCGGGGACGGGGATACACTGAAGCTTTCTTT
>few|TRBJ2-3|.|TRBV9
CASSAGDSRMLDTQYF
TGTGCCAGCAGCGCGGGGGACAGCCGTATGTTAGATACGCAGTATTTT
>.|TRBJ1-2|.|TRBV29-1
CSVERDNNYGYTF
TGCAGCGTTGAAAGGGACAATAACTATGGCTACACCTTC
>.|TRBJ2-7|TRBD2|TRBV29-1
CSVESELAGVPYEQYF
TGCAGTGTTGAAAGTGAACTAGCGGGAGTCCCCTACGAGCAGTACTTC
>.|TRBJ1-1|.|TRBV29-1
CGGERQSGTEAFF
TGCGGCGGTGAACGACAGAGCGGGACTGAAGCTTTCTTT
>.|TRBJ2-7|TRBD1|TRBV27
CASSDRGTPIYEQYF
TGTGCCAGCAGTGACAGGGGCACTCCGATTTACGAGCAGTACTTC
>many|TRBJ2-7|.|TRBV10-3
CAISGGGKDEQYF
TGTGCCATCAGTGGCGGCGGGAAGGACGAGCAGTACTTC
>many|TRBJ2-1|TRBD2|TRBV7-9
CASSLTSGGPSSYNEQFF
TGTGCCAGCAGCTTAACTAGCGGGGGGCCGAGCTCCTACAATGAGCAGTTCTTC